This TCR beta chain emerged from a study of blood T cells in healthy people across ages. Alongside a J-beta primer mix, a sample-barcoded 5' primer served in a second PCR lasting about 7 to 12 cycles. Via MiXCR, TCRdb re-called the 5' RACE reads, giving one row per CDR3 protein. Of about 1,800,000 distinct CDR3 sequences listed, under 30% were seen once; the top ten hold approximately 7.7%. The V gene's germline CDR1 is SGHTA and CDR2 FQGNSA. Unmatched junction bases numbered 14, after V lost 5 bases and J lost 2 bases. This CDR3 has 18 residues. Sequencing was performed on blood. The TCR sequence derives from a woman aged 30 to 39 in good health. This chain connects TRBV7-2 to TRBJ2-1, with 8 nucleotides matching TRBD1. This CDR3 reads CASSRSGQEGLPYNEQFF. CDR3 nucleotide sequence: TGTGCCAGCAGCCGATCGGGACAGGAAGGACTCCCCTACAATGAGCAGTTCTTC.